This T cell receptor beta chain was captured by sequencing in a study of blood T cell repertoires in COVID-19. On the study more broadly: Samples taken during acute and convalescent COVID-19 were collected in the United States, Italy and Spain. The cDNA or gDNA used as material had been derived from T cells, B-cell-depleted T cells, or PBMCs.

There are 17 residues in the CDR3. Trimming pared 3 bases from V and 3 bases from J, leaving 19 bases between. Germline CDR1 is SGHAT and CDR2 is FQNNGV. Original methodology: By means of reference gene primer amplification, nucleated cell counts were estimated. Only in-frame clones appear in the TCRdb table, and some are missing; sequencing was by immunoSEQ multiplex PCR. V, J and clone size were drawn from that table, and D and trimming were deduced from the DNA. The sample lists about 100,000 clones; less than 80% were seen once. Sequenced sample: peripheral blood. The V call is TRBV11-2, the J call TRBJ2-3; tentatively, D is TRBD2 (5 bases). The sequence was collected from a man in his 70s with active or convalescent COVID-19. CDR3 nucleotide sequence: TGTGCCAGCAGCTTTGGAGGCCCAGCCCGAGGTACAGATACGCAGTATTTT. Translated, it gives CASSFGGPARGTDTQYF. Full variable domain (missing parts from reference TRBV11-2 and TRBJ2-3): EAGVAQSPRYKIIEKRQSVAFWCNPISGHATLYWYQQILGQGPKLLIQFQNNGVVDDSQLPKDRFSAERLKGVDSTLKIQPAKLEDSAVYLCASSFGGPARGTDTQYFGPGTRLTVL.